The rows below give T cell receptor beta chains drawn from one sample of a study of PD-L1 blockade in urothelial cancer. Produced via immunoSEQ multiplex PCR; TCRdb's table is partial and in-frame only. The profile covers around 82,000 clones, with roughly 84% appearing a single time and roughly 2% taken by the ten largest. The sample consisted of PBMCs, taken around atezolizumab (anti-PD-L1) treatment. The receptor source for this set is a man aged 55 to 69 with urothelial cancer. Both conserved end residues are part of each CDR3. D genes are given only for firm matches. The size field is filled for only some rows; it gives once, few, many or a size class.

clone_size: -; v_call: TRBV11-1; j_call: TRBJ2-5; d_call: TRBD2; cdr3_aa: CASSSPATSGVRGQETQYF; cdr3_nt: TGTGCCAGCAGCTCCCCGGCTACTAGCGGGGTGAGGGGCCAAGAGACCCAGTACTTC
clone_size: few; v_call: TRBV19; j_call: TRBJ1-5; d_call: -; cdr3_aa: CASSIGGGGQPQHF; cdr3_nt: TGTGCCAGTAGTATAGGAGGGGGTGGCCAGCCCCAGCATTTT
clone_size: -; v_call: TRBV18; j_call: TRBJ1-6; d_call: TRBD1; cdr3_aa: CASSLSGTAPNSPLHF; cdr3_nt: TGTGCCAGCTCACTCTCCGGGACAGCTCCTAATTCACCCCTCCACTTT
clone_size: -; v_call: TRBV28; j_call: TRBJ2-7; d_call: TRBD1; cdr3_aa: CASSPWGQGSYEQYF; cdr3_nt: TGTGCCAGCAGTCCCTGGGGACAGGGGTCCTACGAGCAGTACTTC
clone_size: -; v_call: TRBV6-5; j_call: TRBJ1-5; d_call: TRBD1; cdr3_aa: CASRRTGGERQPQHF; cdr3_nt: TGTGCCAGCAGGCGGACAGGGGGCGAGCGACAGCCCCAGCATTTT
clone_size: -; v_call: TRBV19; j_call: TRBJ2-2; d_call: TRBD1; cdr3_aa: CASSSGGLAGELFF; cdr3_nt: TGTGCCAGTAGCTCAGGGGGCCTAGCCGGGGAGCTGTTTTTT
clone_size: -; v_call: TRBV6-4; j_call: TRBJ1-5; d_call: -; cdr3_aa: CASSQETGQPQHF; cdr3_nt: TGTGCCAGCAGCCAGGAGACAGGCCAGCCCCAGCATTTT
clone_size: -; v_call: TRBV7-2; j_call: TRBJ1-1; d_call: TRBD1; cdr3_aa: CASSSKGAVLFEAFF; cdr3_nt: TGTGCCAGCAGCTCAAAGGGGGCTGTACTATTTGAAGCTTTCTTT
clone_size: once; v_call: TRBV28; j_call: TRBJ1-5; d_call: TRBD1; cdr3_aa: CASSSSMTGRNQPQHF; cdr3_nt: TGTGCCAGCAGTTCGTCCATGACAGGGAGGAACCAGCCCCAGCATTTT
clone_size: -; v_call: TRBV11-2; j_call: TRBJ2-7; d_call: TRBD2; cdr3_aa: CASSLDGRLAGNKNEQYF; cdr3_nt: TGTGCCAGCAGCTTAGATGGTAGGCTAGCGGGAAATAAAAACGAGCAGTACTTC
clone_size: -; v_call: TRBV7-8; j_call: TRBJ2-3; d_call: TRBD2; cdr3_aa: CASSLQGLAGGRDTQYF; cdr3_nt: TGTGCCAGCAGCTTACAAGGACTAGCGGGAGGCCGAGATACGCAGTATTTT
clone_size: -; v_call: TRBV6-1; j_call: TRBJ2-1; d_call: TRBD1; cdr3_aa: CASMGTGEAYNEQFF; cdr3_nt: TGTGCCAGCATGGGGACAGGGGAGGCCTACAATGAGCAGTTCTTC
clone_size: -; v_call: TRBV27; j_call: TRBJ2-7; d_call: TRBD1; cdr3_aa: CASSLSDRGIFYEQYF; cdr3_nt: TGTGCCAGCAGTTTATCAGACAGGGGGATTTTCTACGAGCAGTACTTC
clone_size: -; v_call: TRBV6-6; j_call: TRBJ2-5; d_call: TRBD1; cdr3_aa: CASSYSTTGVETQYF; cdr3_nt: TGTGCCAGCAGTTACTCTACTACAGGGGTAGAGACCCAGTACTTC
clone_size: -; v_call: TRBV5-1; j_call: TRBJ1-2; d_call: TRBD1; cdr3_aa: CASSTQTGGSYGYTF; cdr3_nt: TGCGCCAGCAGCACTCAGACAGGGGGGTCGTATGGCTACACCTTC
clone_size: -; v_call: TRBV7-9; j_call: TRBJ1-3; d_call: TRBD1; cdr3_aa: CASGPGTAGNTIYF; cdr3_nt: TGTGCCAGCGGTCCGGGGACAGCTGGAAACACCATATATTTT
clone_size: -; v_call: TRBV6-1; j_call: TRBJ1-1; d_call: TRBD1; cdr3_aa: CASSMGQLNTEAFF; cdr3_nt: TGTGCCAGCTCCATGGGACAGTTGAACACTGAAGCTTTCTTT
clone_size: few; v_call: TRBV5-6; j_call: TRBJ2-5; d_call: -; cdr3_aa: CASSLAGGEETQYF; cdr3_nt: TGTGCCAGCAGCTTGGCAGGAGGGGAAGAGACCCAGTACTTC
clone_size: once; v_call: TRBV5-6; j_call: TRBJ1-1; d_call: -; cdr3_aa: CASSPGSGGGTEAFF; cdr3_nt: TGTGCCAGCAGCCCGGGATCCGGGGGGGGGACTGAAGCTTTCTTT
clone_size: -; v_call: TRBV5-6; j_call: TRBJ1-6; d_call: -; cdr3_aa: CASSLRGGNNSPLHF; cdr3_nt: TGTGCCAGCAGCTTGCGGGGGGGAAATAATTCACCCCTCCACTTT